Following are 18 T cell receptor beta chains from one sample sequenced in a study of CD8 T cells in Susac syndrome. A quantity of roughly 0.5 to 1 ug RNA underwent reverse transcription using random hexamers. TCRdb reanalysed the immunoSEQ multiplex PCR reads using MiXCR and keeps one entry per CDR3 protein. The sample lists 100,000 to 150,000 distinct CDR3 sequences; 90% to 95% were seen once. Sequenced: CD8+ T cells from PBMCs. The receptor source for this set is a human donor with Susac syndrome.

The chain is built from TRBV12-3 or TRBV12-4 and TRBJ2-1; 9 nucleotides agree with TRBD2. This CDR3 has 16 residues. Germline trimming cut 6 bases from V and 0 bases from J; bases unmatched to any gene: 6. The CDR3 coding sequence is TGTGCCAGCAGAACAGTTAGCGGGAGCTCCTACAATGAGCAGTTCTTC. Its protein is CASRTVSGSSYNEQFF.

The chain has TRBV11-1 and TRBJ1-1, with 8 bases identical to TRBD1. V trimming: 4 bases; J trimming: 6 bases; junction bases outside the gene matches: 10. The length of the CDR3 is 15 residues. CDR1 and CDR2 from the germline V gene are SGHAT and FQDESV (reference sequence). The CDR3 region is CASSSVQGVEAEAFF. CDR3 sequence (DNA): TGTGCCAGCAGCTCCGTACAGGGGGTTGAGGCTGAAGCTTTCTTT.

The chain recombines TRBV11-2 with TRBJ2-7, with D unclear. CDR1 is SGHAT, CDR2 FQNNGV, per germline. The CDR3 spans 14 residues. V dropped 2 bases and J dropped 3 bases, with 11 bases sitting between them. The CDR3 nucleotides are TGTGCCAGCAGCTTATTACTCGCCAGCTACGAGCAGTACTTC. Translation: CASSLLLASYEQYF.

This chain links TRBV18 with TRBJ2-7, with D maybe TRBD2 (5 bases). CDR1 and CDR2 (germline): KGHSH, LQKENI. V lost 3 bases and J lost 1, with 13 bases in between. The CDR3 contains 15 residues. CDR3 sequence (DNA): TGTGCCAGCTCACCCGACCGCGGACTTTCCTACGAGCAGTACTTC. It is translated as CASSPDRGLSYEQYF.

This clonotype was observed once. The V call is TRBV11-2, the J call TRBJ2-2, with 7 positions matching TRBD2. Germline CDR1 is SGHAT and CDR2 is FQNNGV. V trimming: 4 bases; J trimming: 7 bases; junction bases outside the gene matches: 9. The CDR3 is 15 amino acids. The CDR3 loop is CASSWGRALIGELFF. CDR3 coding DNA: TGTGCCAGCAGCTGGGGGAGGGCGTTGATCGGGGAGCTGTTTTTT. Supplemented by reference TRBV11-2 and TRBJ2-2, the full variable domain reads EAGVAQSPRYKIIEKRQSVAFWCNPISGHATLYWYQQILGQGPKLLIQFQNNGVVDDSQLPKDRFSAERLKGVDSTLKIQPAKLEDSAVYLCASSWGRALIGELFFGEGSRLTVL.

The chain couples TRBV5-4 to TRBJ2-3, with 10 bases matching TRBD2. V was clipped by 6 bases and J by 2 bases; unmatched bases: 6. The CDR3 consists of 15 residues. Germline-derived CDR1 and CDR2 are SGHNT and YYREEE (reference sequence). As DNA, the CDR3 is TGTGCCAGCACCTCGCTAGCGGGGGACACAGATACGCAGTATTTT. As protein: CASTSLAGDTDTQYF.

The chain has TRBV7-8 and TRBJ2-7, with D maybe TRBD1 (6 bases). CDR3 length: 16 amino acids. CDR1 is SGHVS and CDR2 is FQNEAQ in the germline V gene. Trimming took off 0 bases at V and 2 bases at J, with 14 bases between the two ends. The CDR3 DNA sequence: TGTGCCAGCAGCTTAGCACCTTTAGGGGACACCTACGAGCAGTACTTC. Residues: CASSLAPLGDTYEQYF.

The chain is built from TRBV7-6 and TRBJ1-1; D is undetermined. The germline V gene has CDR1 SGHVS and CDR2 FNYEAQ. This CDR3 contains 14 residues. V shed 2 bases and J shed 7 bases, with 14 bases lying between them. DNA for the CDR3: TGTGCCAGCAGCTTAATCGTGGACGGTAGTGAAGCTTTCTTT. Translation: CASSLIVDGSEAFF.

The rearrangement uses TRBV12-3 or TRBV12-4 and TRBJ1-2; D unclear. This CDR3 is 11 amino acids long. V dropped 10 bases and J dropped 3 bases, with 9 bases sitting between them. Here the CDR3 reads CANPTDYGYTF. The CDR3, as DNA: TGTGCCAACCCGACGGACTATGGCTACACCTTC.

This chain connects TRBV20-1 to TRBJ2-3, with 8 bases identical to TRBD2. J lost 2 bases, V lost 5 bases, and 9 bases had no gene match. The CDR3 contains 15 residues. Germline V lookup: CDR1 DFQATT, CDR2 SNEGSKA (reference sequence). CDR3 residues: CSAEDGLAPTDTQYF. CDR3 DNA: TGCAGTGCTGAAGACGGACTAGCCCCCACAGATACGCAGTATTTT.

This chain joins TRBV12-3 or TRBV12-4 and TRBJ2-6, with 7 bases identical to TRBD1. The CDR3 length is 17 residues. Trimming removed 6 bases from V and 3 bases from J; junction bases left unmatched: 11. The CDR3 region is CASSLGGTIFGANVLTF. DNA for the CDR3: TGTGCCAGCAGCCTAGGGGGCACTATTTTTGGGGCCAACGTCCTGACTTTC.

The CDR3 loop reads CAIEWNRGGSYEQYF. Here the CDR3 DNA reads TGTGCCATCGAATGGAACAGAGGTGGATCCTACGAGCAGTACTTC. The rearrangement uses TRBV6-1 and TRBJ2-7, with no clear D. The germline V and J ends were trimmed by 10 bases and 1 base, with 20 bases remaining between them. The CDR3 loop spans 15 amino acids. Germline V lookup: CDR1 MNHNS, CDR2 SASEGT.

DNA of the CDR3: TGCAGCGTTGAAGGAACAGACGGGGGCAGGGACCAAGAGACCCAGTACTTC. It translates to CSVEGTDGGRDQETQYF. The chain has TRBV29-1 and TRBJ2-5, with D perhaps being TRBD1 or TRBD2 (6 bases each). The V end was cut by 1 base, the J end by 0 bases, with 18 bases between. This CDR3 has 17 residues. CDR1 is SQVTM and CDR2 is ANQGSEA in the germline V gene.

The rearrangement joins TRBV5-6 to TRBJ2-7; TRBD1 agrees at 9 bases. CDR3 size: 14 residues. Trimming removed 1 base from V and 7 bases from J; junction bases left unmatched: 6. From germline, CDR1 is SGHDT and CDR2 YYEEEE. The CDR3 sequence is CASSLWDRAEEQYF. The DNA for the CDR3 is TGTGCCAGCAGCTTGTGGGACAGGGCGGAGGAGCAGTACTTC.

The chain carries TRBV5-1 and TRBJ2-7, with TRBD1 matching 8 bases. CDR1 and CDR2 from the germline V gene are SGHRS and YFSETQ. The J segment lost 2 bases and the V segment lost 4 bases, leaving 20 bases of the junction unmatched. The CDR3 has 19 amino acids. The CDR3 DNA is TGCGCCAGCAGCCAAACTCGGGGAACTCAGGGGGCGCGTCCCTACGAGCAGTACTTC. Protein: CASSQTRGTQGARPYEQYF.

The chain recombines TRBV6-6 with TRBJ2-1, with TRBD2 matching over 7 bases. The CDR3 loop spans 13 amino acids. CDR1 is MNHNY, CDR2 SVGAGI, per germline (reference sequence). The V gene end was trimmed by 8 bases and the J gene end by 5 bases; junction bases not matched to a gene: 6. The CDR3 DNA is TGTGCCAGCGCTTTACTAGCGCACAATGAGCAGTTCTTC. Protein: CASALLAHNEQFF.

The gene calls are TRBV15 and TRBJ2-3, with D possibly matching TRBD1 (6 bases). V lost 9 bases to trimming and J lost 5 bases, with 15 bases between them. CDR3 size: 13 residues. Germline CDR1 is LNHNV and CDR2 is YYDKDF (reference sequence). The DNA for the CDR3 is TGTGCCACGGGGCCAGGGGCGATAGATACGCAGTATTTT. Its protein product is CATGPGAIDTQYF.

The CDR3 is CASSVGLGDYEQYF. The CDR3 DNA follows: TGTGCCAGCAGCGTAGGTTTGGGGGACTACGAGCAGTACTTC. The chain employs TRBV9 and TRBJ2-7; either TRBD1 or TRBD2 may supply D (5 bases each). CDR3 size: 14 residues. Trimming removed 0 bases from V and 3 bases from J, with 10 bases in between. Germline CDR1 SGDLS, CDR2 YYNGEE.